A single sample is the source of the 24 T cell receptor beta chains below, sequenced in a study of cytomegalovirus exposure and HLA in healthy donors. The PCR was carried out with 60 Vbeta primers and 13 Jbeta primers. TCRdb keeps only in-frame clones here, not all; method: immunoSEQ multiplex PCR. The sample has 200,000 to 250,000 clones, approximately 82% seen once. Sequencing used PBMCs. These receptor sequences come from a woman aged 40-49 years in good health and CMV-seronegative.

In nucleotides, the CDR3 is TGTGCCACCAGCAGAGCCAGGGGCCTCGCAGAGACCCAGTACTTC. This translates into CATSRARGLAETQYF. The chain uses TRBV15 and TRBJ2-5; perhaps TRBD1 as D (6 bases). The CDR3 is made up of 15 amino acids. Germline V gene data show CDR1 as LNHNV and CDR2 as YYDKDF (reference sequence). V was pared by 1 base and J by 4 bases, with 13 bases between.

The chain uses TRBV11-2 and TRBJ1-2; 7 positions agree with TRBD1. CDR1 and CDR2 (germline): SGHAT, FQNNGV. CDR3 length: 15 amino acids. Trimming took 5 bases from V and 5 from J; bases not matched to a gene: 11. In DNA, the CDR3 is TGTGCCAGCAGCCTCGACAGGGAGATGTGGTATGGCTACACCTTC. Translating gives CASSLDREMWYGYTF.

This rearrangement joins TRBV9 to TRBJ2-7, with D unclear. V was clipped by 0 bases and J by 3 bases, with 7 bases between them. The CDR3 runs to 13 residues. The germline V gene has CDR1 SGDLS and CDR2 YYNGEE. The CDR3 reads CASSVDGGYEQYF. The CDR3 DNA is TGTGCCAGCAGCGTAGACGGCGGCTACGAGCAGTACTTC.

The gene calls are TRBV13 and TRBJ1-2; 8 bases match TRBD1. The germline V gene encodes CDR1 PRHDT and CDR2 FYEKMQ (reference sequence). With 1 base clipped from V and 4 bases from J, the junction kept 5 bases outside the gene matches. This CDR3 has 15 residues. In DNA form, the CDR3 reads TGTGCCAGCAGCTTAGCCGGACAGGGAGGCTATGGCTACACCTTC. Translated: CASSLAGQGGYGYTF.

The V call is TRBV19, the J call TRBJ2-7; 8 positions agree with TRBD1. The CDR3 sequence is 13 residues long. The V gene end was trimmed by 4 bases and the J gene end by 1 base; junction bases not matched to a gene: 0. Germline V gene sequence: CDR1 LNHDA, CDR2 SQIVND (reference sequence). CDR3 nucleotides: TGTGCCAGTAGTAGGGACAGGTCCTACGAGCAGTACTTC. Residues: CASSRDRSYEQYF.

The chain joins TRBV6-4 to TRBJ1-1; D remains unclear. This CDR3 has 13 amino acids. CDR1 is MRHNA, CDR2 SNTAGT, per germline. The V end lost 4 bases, the J end lost 4 bases, and 10 bases lay between the germline ends. The CDR3 protein is CASSVHSGTEAFF. The CDR3 nucleotides read TGTGCCAGCAGTGTTCACAGCGGCACTGAAGCTTTCTTT.

This chain links TRBV10-1 with TRBJ2-5; 9 positions match TRBD1. This CDR3 is 16 amino acids long. With 7 bases clipped from V and 7 bases from J, the junction kept 16 bases outside the gene matches. From germline, CDR1 is WNHNN and CDR2 SYGVQD (reference sequence). CDR3 coding DNA: TGCGCCAGCATTGGAGCAAAGAGGGACAGGGATGGGACCCAGTACTTC. Amino acids: CASIGAKRDRDGTQYF.

V usage is TRBV7-9 and J usage is TRBJ1-4; the D is unclear. Germline V gene data show CDR1 as SEHNR and CDR2 as FQNEAQ (reference sequence). CDR3 length: 16 amino acids. Trimming took off 3 bases at V and 0 bases at J, with 11 bases between the two ends. The CDR3 loop reads CASSLRETATNEKLFF. Written as DNA, the CDR3 is TGTGCCAGCAGCTTGCGGGAAACTGCAACTAATGAAAAACTGTTTTTT.

In DNA, the CDR3 is TGTGCCAGCAGCTTAGGTCCGGGACAGGGGAATACCGGGGAGCTGTTTTTT. Its protein is CASSLGPGQGNTGELFF. The chain uses TRBV7-6 and TRBJ2-2; 10 positions agree with TRBD1. The CDR3 contains 17 residues. CDR1 SGHVS and CDR2 FNYEAQ come from the germline V gene. Trimming removed 1 base from V and 5 bases from J; junction bases left unmatched: 7. Together with reference TRBV7-6 and TRBJ2-2, the CDR3 gives the full variable domain: GAGVSQSPRYKVTKRGQDVALRCDPISGHVSLYWYRQALGQGPEFLTYFNYEAQQDKSGLPNDRFSAERPEGSISTLTIQRTEQRDSAMYRCASSLGPGQGNTGELFFGEGSRLTVL.

This chain joins TRBV9 and TRBJ1-1, with 8 bases that match TRBD1. The CDR3 sequence is 16 residues long. V shed 5 bases and J 1 base; nucleotides not matched to a gene: 10. Per germline, CDR1 SGDLS and CDR2 YYNGEE. The CDR3 region has the DNA TGTGCCAGCAGTGTCCTCGACAGGGGCGCGAACACTGAAGCTTTCTTT. Translating gives CASSVLDRGANTEAFF.

The V and J genes are TRBV5-6 and TRBJ2-7; perhaps TRBD2 as D (6 bases). The CDR3 runs 15 residues. The V end lost 5 bases, the J end lost 3 bases, and 18 bases lay between the germline ends. CDR1 SGHDT and CDR2 YYEEEE come from the germline V gene. As DNA, the CDR3 is TGTGCCAGCAGTCCTATCGGGGGTTCGATCTACGAGCAGTACTTC. Protein sequence: CASSPIGGSIYEQYF.

This chain uses TRBV28 with TRBJ2-7; tentatively, D is TRBD2 (6 bases). Trimming pared 7 bases from V and 3 bases from J, leaving 13 bases between. Germline values: CDR1 MDHEN, CDR2 SYDVKM. This CDR3 has 13 residues. CDR3 DNA: TGTGCCAGCATCTCCGGGGGACTCTACGAGCAGTACTTC. As protein: CASISGGLYEQYF. Using reference TRBV28 and TRBJ2-7 for the parts outside the CDR3, the full variable domain is DVKVTQSSRYLVKRTGEKVFLECVQDMDHENMFWYRQDPGLGLRLIYFSYDVKMKEKGDIPEGYSVSREKKERFSLILESASTNQTSMYLCASISGGLYEQYFGPGTRLTVT.

The chain couples TRBV25-1 to TRBJ2-7, with D unclear. Germline values: CDR1 MGHDK, CDR2 SYGVNS. V was clipped by 7 bases and J by 2 bases, with 15 bases between them. This CDR3 is built from 14 residues. As DNA, the CDR3 is TGTGCCAGCAAATCAAATAGAGTCCCCTACGAGCAGTACTTC. The encoded protein is CASKSNRVPYEQYF.

V is TRBV5-1 and J is TRBJ1-2, with 8 bases fitting TRBD1. The germline gives CDR1 SGHRS, CDR2 YFSETQ. Losses at the gene ends were 3 bases for V and 4 bases for J; bases not matched to a gene: 8. The CDR3 runs to 15 residues. This CDR3 is CASSSDRGLTYGYTF. The CDR3 DNA sequence: TGCGCCAGCAGCTCCGACAGGGGCCTCACCTATGGCTACACCTTC.

The genes are TRBV7-2 and TRBJ1-2; 8 bases fit TRBD1. Germline values: CDR1 SGHTA, CDR2 FQGNSA. The CDR3 totals 14 residues. The V gene end was trimmed by 3 bases and the J gene end by 2 bases; junction bases not matched to a gene: 2. CDR3 protein: CASSFGQGNYGYTF. The CDR3 DNA is TGTGCCAGCAGCTTTGGACAGGGAAACTATGGCTACACCTTC.

This clone has a handful of counts. The chain has TRBV5-4 and TRBJ2-3; TRBD2 matches at 12 bases. Germline V lookup: CDR1 SGHNT, CDR2 YYREEE (reference sequence). V gave up 4 bases and J gave up 8 bases; unmatched junction bases: 8. The CDR3 has 15 amino acids. CDR3 DNA sequence: TGTGCCAGCAGCCGGGCTAGCGGGGGGGCAGGTACGCAGTATTTT. This sequence encodes CASSRASGGAGTQYF.

There are a few counts of this clone. The V call is TRBV25-1, the J call TRBJ1-2; a possible D gene is TRBD1 (5 bases). Germline loops: CDR1 MGHDK, CDR2 SYGVNS. Trimming cost V 3 bases and J 4 bases, with 12 bases left between them. The CDR3 is 14 amino acids. The DNA for the CDR3 is TGTGCCAGCAGTGAGTTCGGGGGATTCTATGGCTACACCTTC. As protein: CASSEFGGFYGYTF.

This chain joins TRBV27 and TRBJ1-2, with 9 bases matching TRBD1. The trim removed 6 bases at V and 4 bases at J, leaving 6 bases unmatched. The CDR3 spans 14 residues. Germline CDR1 and CDR2: MNHEY and SMNVEV (reference sequence). CDR3 in DNA: TGTGCCAGCAGGACAGGGGGTCCCCTCTATGGCTACACCTTC. Amino acid sequence: CASRTGGPLYGYTF.

This clone was observed a handful of times. CDR3 residues: CASSGTGGYYEQYF. The CDR3 DNA is TGTGCCAGCAGTGGGACAGGGGGTTACTACGAGCAGTACTTC. This chain uses TRBV6-6 with TRBJ2-7, with 11 bases lining up with TRBD1. Germline V gene data show CDR1 as MNHNY and CDR2 as SVGAGI (reference sequence). This CDR3 is 14 amino acids long. After removal of 5 bases from V and 3 bases from J, the junction contained 3 bases not matched to a gene.

The chain uses TRBV6-1 and TRBJ2-7, with TRBD1 matching 10 bases. The CDR3 is made up of 14 amino acids. Germline CDR1 reads MNHNS; CDR2 reads SASEGT. The V and J ends lost 4 bases and 4 bases, in that order; junction bases with no gene match: 4. This chain's CDR3 is CASSAGTGDYEQYF. The CDR3 coding sequence is TGTGCCAGCAGTGCCGGGACAGGGGATTACGAGCAGTACTTC.

This clone came up once. This chain uses TRBV30 with TRBJ2-7, with 7 bases that match TRBD1. CDR1 is GTSNPN, CDR2 SVGIG, per germline (reference sequence). The CDR3 is made up of 13 amino acids. V lost 8 bases and J lost 0; bases outside the gene matches: 7. CDR3 coding DNA: TGTGCCAGTCAGACAGGGCCCTCCTACGAGCAGTACTTC. Translation: CASQTGPSYEQYF. Full variable domain (rest looked up from reference TRBV30 and TRBJ2-7): SQTIHQWPATLVQPVGSPLSLECTVEGTSNPNLYWYRQAAGRGLQLLFYSVGIGQISSEVPQNLSASRPQDRQFILSSKKLLLSDSGFYLCASQTGPSYEQYFGPGTRLTVT.

This clone occurred a few times. J is TRBJ2-1 and V is TRBV10-2; 9 nucleotides agree with TRBD1. Per germline, CDR1 WSHSY and CDR2 SAAADI. The CDR3 is 15 amino acids. The V and J ends lost 10 bases and 3 bases, in that order; junction bases with no gene match: 10. CDR3: CATIPGTGYYNEQFF. DNA for the CDR3: TGCGCCACCATCCCCGGGACAGGGTACTACAATGAGCAGTTCTTC.

The chain couples TRBV12-5 to TRBJ2-1; TRBD2 matches 7 bases. Trimming took 6 bases from V and 7 from J; bases not matched to a gene: 15. Germline V gene lookup returns CDR1 LGHNT and CDR2 FRNRAP. The CDR3 consists of 16 residues. The CDR3 here is CASGPEIKPGGNEQFF. In nucleotides, the CDR3 is TGTGCTAGTGGGCCTGAGATCAAGCCGGGGGGTAATGAGCAGTTCTTC.

This clone was observed a few times. The chain links TRBV14 to TRBJ1-2, with TRBD1 matching 9 bases. In germline, CDR1 is SGHDN, CDR2 FVKESK. The V gene end was trimmed by 4 bases and the J gene end by 6 bases; junction bases not matched to a gene: 9. The CDR3 sequence is 15 residues long. In DNA, the CDR3 is TGTGCCAGCAGCCCGGGAGGACAGGGGATTCATGGCTACACCTTC. Its translation is CASSPGGQGIHGYTF.